This entry is about one TCR beta chain. Its antigen is unidentified. Generated by immunoSEQ multiplex PCR, the TCRdb table keeps only in-frame clones and is missing some. The sample consists of tens of thousands of clones, about four fifths of them appearing once. The V end lost 4 bases, the J end lost 9 bases, and 19 bases lay between the germline ends. The CDR3 loop spans 15 amino acids. Germline values: CDR1 LNHDA, CDR2 SQIVND (reference sequence). This entry belongs to a study of PD-1 blockade in classical Hodgkin lymphoma. Study results and caveats: Newly diagnosed patients reportedly had lower baseline TCR diversity than healthy donors.

Every one of the patients relapsed after autologous stem cell transplantation (brentuximab vedotin exposure was variable). CD4+ T cells were purified from thawed PBMCs by negative selection. The chain is built from TRBV19 and TRBJ1-5; D might be TRBD1 (5 bases). Here the sequenced sample was CD4+ T cells from blood, taken at baseline. The origin of this receptor is a human donor with classical Hodgkin lymphoma. The CDR3 spells CASSTNTGTPRPQHF. DNA for the CDR3: TGTGCCAGTAGTACCAATACCGGGACCCCCAGGCCCCAGCATTTT.